The 19 T cell receptor beta chains below were found in one sample sequenced in a study of blood T cell repertoires in COVID-19. Sequencing used immunoSEQ multiplex PCR; TCRdb keeps in-frame clones, though not all of them. The sample yields about 120,000 clones, roughly 82% seen once. The sequenced sample was peripheral blood. These receptor sequences come from a human donor in a cohort sampled during active COVID-19.

The chain is built from TRBV6-4 and TRBJ2-7; D perhaps matches TRBD1 (6 bases). CDR3 length: 14 residues. V lost 8 bases, J lost 0 bases, and 14 bases lay in between. Germline V gene sequence: CDR1 MRHNA, CDR2 SNTAGT. CDR3 nucleotides: TGTGCCAGCCACAGGGTAAGTCCCTCCTACGAGCAGTACTTC. Its translation: CASHRVSPSYEQYF.

The V and J genes are TRBV19 and TRBJ2-7, with TRBD1 identical over 9 bases. This CDR3 spans 15 amino acids. CDR1 is LNHDA, CDR2 SQIVND, per germline (reference sequence). Trimming removed 5 bases from V and 3 bases from J; junction bases left unmatched: 8. In DNA form, the CDR3 reads TGTGCCAGTAGTGCAGGGACAGGGTGGTACTACGAGCAGTACTTC. This sequence encodes CASSAGTGWYYEQYF.

This clone has just a few counts. The chain is built from TRBV5-4 and TRBJ1-2, with D unclear. The CDR3 loop spans 13 amino acids. The germline V and J ends were trimmed by 4 bases and 2 bases, with 9 bases remaining between them. The germline V gene has CDR1 SGHNT and CDR2 YYREEE (reference sequence). The CDR3 DNA reads TGTGCCAGCAGCCAATACACCAACTATGGCTACACCTTC. Translation: CASSQYTNYGYTF.

This clone was seen once. The CDR3 here is CASSFPGSYGYTF. The CDR3 DNA reads TGTGCCAGCAGTTTCCCTGGGAGCTATGGCTACACCTTC. This chain connects TRBV7-2 to TRBJ1-2; unclear D gene. Trimming cost V 6 bases and J 4 bases, with 12 bases left between them. The CDR3 is 13 amino acids. Germline lookup yields CDR1 SGHTA and CDR2 FQGNSA.

The CDR3 protein is CASIAGGYTYEQYF. CDR3 in DNA: TGTGCCAGCATCGCAGGGGGCTACACCTACGAGCAGTACTTC. The V call is TRBV28, the J call TRBJ2-7; TRBD1 matches at 8 bases. V lost 7 bases to trimming and J lost 2 bases; unmatched junction nucleotides: 7. This CDR3 contains 14 residues. The germline V gene has CDR1 MDHEN and CDR2 SYDVKM.

This clone was seen a few times. The chain has TRBV3-1 (or the pseudogene TRBV3-2) and TRBJ2-2; 11 bases match TRBD1. The CDR3 covers 15 residues. V trimming: 4 bases; J trimming: 4 bases; junction bases outside the gene matches: 2. Germline CDR1 is LGHDT and CDR2 is YNNKEL (reference sequence). The CDR3: CASSPGTGGTGELFF. The CDR3 DNA is TGTGCCAGCAGCCCCGGGACAGGGGGCACCGGGGAGCTGTTTTTT.

This chain links TRBV4-3 with TRBJ2-1; no reliable D call. The CDR3 sequence is 15 residues long. The ends were cut back, 0 bases at V and 3 bases at J, with 9 bases in the middle. The germline gives CDR1 LGHNA, CDR2 YSLEER. The CDR3 loop is CASSQDPNNYNEQFF. The CDR3 nucleotides read TGCGCCAGCAGCCAAGATCCGAACAACTACAATGAGCAGTTCTTC.

The genes are TRBV5-1 and TRBJ2-3; 11 nucleotides line up with TRBD2. Germline V gene lookup returns CDR1 SGHRS and CDR2 YFSETQ. V lost 0 bases to trimming and J lost 4 bases; unmatched junction nucleotides: 4. The CDR3 loop spans 16 amino acids. The CDR3 is CASSLAASGGSDTQYF. The DNA of the CDR3 is TGCGCCAGCAGCTTGGCCGCTAGCGGGGGGTCAGATACGCAGTATTTT. The complete variable domain, with remaining parts taken from reference TRBV5-1 and TRBJ2-3, reads KAGVTQTPRYLIKTRGQQVTLSCSPISGHRSVSWYQQTPGQGLQFLFEYFSETQRNKGNFPGRFSGRQFSNSRSEMNVSTLELGDSALYLCASSLAASGGSDTQYFGPGTRLTVL.

The chain links TRBV4-1 to TRBJ2-5, with D maybe TRBD2 (6 bases). V was cut by 0 bases and J by 5 bases, with 19 bases left in between. Germline loops: CDR1 MGHRA, CDR2 YSYEKL. CDR3 length: 17 residues. CDR3 DNA: TGCGCCAGCAGCCAAGATCGACGATTAGGGACTCCGGAGACCCAGTACTTC. Its translation: CASSQDRRLGTPETQYF.

CDR3 bases: TGCGCCAGCAGCCGGGGAGGTCAGGGAAGACTAGGCGGCGAGCAGTTCTTC. Translation gives CASSRGGQGRLGGEQFF. This sequence joins TRBV4-1 and TRBJ2-1, with a tentative D call TRBD2 (6 bases). V lost 4 bases and J 10 bases, leaving 26 bases between the germline ends. CDR3 length: 17 amino acids. Germline V CDR1 and CDR2: MGHRA, YSYEKL.

The rearrangement joins TRBV7-9 to TRBJ1-4, with D unresolved. The germline CDR1 and CDR2 sequences are SEHNR and FQNEAQ (reference sequence). The CDR3 extends over 12 amino acids. V was cut by 3 bases and J by 7 bases, with 6 bases left in between. In nucleotides, the CDR3 is TGTGCCAGCAGCTTCCCCGGTGAAAAACTGTTTTTT. As protein: CASSFPGEKLFF.

This rearrangement joins TRBV6-2 or TRBV6-3 to TRBJ2-3; 8 bases match TRBD2. The CDR3 has 14 residues. The germline V gene encodes CDR1 MNHEY and CDR2 SVGEGT. V lost 4 bases and J lost 5; bases outside the gene matches: 5. The CDR3 here is CASSSGGQVDTQYF. DNA for the CDR3: TGTGCCAGCAGTTCGGGGGGGCAGGTAGATACGCAGTATTTT.

The V call is TRBV3-1 (or the pseudogene TRBV3-2), the J call TRBJ1-6; tentative D call: TRBD1 (6 bases). The germline V gene has CDR1 LGHDT and CDR2 YNNKEL (reference sequence). There are 15 residues in the CDR3. V was cut by 1 base and J by 7 bases, with 11 bases left in between. The CDR3 reads CASSQGLQGNSPLHF. The DNA of the CDR3 is TGTGCCAGCAGCCAAGGTCTACAGGGAAATTCACCCCTCCACTTT.

The J gene is TRBJ2-3, the V gene TRBV7-6, with TRBD1 matching over 7 bases. In germline, CDR1 is SGHVS, CDR2 FNYEAQ. V lost 3 bases to trimming and J lost 4 bases; unmatched junction nucleotides: 7. The CDR3 is 15 amino acids. The CDR3 is CASSLRTGYPDTQYF. CDR3 nucleotide sequence: TGTGCCAGCAGCTTGAGGACAGGTTATCCAGATACGCAGTATTTT.

The V and J genes are TRBV2 and TRBJ2-2, with D tentatively TRBD1 (6 bases). Germline V gene data show CDR1 as SNHLY and CDR2 as FYNNEI. The CDR3 runs 13 residues. Trimming left V 6 bases short and J 6 bases short, with 11 bases between. Here the CDR3 DNA reads TGTGCCAGCAGAGGGGGTGTGTCCGGGGAGCTGTTTTTT. Amino acids: CASRGGVSGELFF.

This sequence joins TRBV3-1 (or the pseudogene TRBV3-2) and TRBJ1-3, with D maybe TRBD1 (6 bases). V lost 5 bases and J 4 bases, leaving 12 bases between the germline ends. The germline gives CDR1 LGHDT, CDR2 YNNKEL (reference sequence). This CDR3 comprises 14 residues. The CDR3, as DNA: TGTGCCAGCAGCTTCACAGGGTCCGGAAACACCATATATTTT. Its translation: CASSFTGSGNTIYF.

This clone was counted a few times. CDR3 in DNA: TGTGCCAGCAGCCCTGACAGTTTCTATGGCTACACCTTC. Its protein is CASSPDSFYGYTF. The chain links TRBV7-2 to TRBJ1-2; TRBD1 might be the D (5 bases). V lost 5 bases and J lost 4, with 11 bases in between. This CDR3 is 13 amino acids long. Germline V gene data show CDR1 as SGHTA and CDR2 as FQGNSA. The full variable domain, in which reference TRBV7-2 and TRBJ1-2 provide the parts outside the CDR3, is GAGVSQSPSNKVTEKGKDVELRCDPISGHTALYWYRQSLGQGLEFLIYFQGNSAPDKSGLPSDRFSAERTGGSVSTLTIQRTQQEDSAVYLCASSPDSFYGYTFGSGTRLTVV.

CDR3 region: CASSESIAGGQGEQFF. DNA for the CDR3: TGCGCCAGCAGTGAGTCAATAGCGGGGGGGCAGGGTGAGCAGTTCTTC. This chain uses TRBV10-1 with TRBJ2-1, with 11 bases aligning to TRBD2. The V and J ends lost 0 bases and 9 bases, in that order; junction bases with no gene match: 7. CDR3 length: 16 residues. The germline CDR1 and CDR2 sequences are WNHNN and SYGVQD (reference sequence).

The chain employs TRBV27 and TRBJ2-1; TRBD2 agrees at 7 bases. The CDR3 contains 15 residues. Germline V gives CDR1 MNHEY, CDR2 SMNVEV (reference sequence). J gave up 3 bases and V 7 bases, and 9 bases lay outside the gene matches. The CDR3 here is CASTPGRGDYNEQFF. CDR3 coding DNA: TGTGCCAGCACCCCTGGACGGGGGGACTACAATGAGCAGTTCTTC.